What follows are 9 T cell receptor beta chains derived from one specimen sequenced in a study of blood T cell repertoires in COVID-19. This table comes from immunoSEQ multiplex PCR, and its TCRdb copy is limited to in-frame clones, with some not included. The sample comprises some 120,000 clones, around four fifths of which are singletons, and 2% to 2.5% rests with the top ten. The sample taken for sequencing was peripheral blood. Receptors were obtained from a man aged 25 to 45 with acute or convalescent COVID-19.

This rearrangement joins TRBV2 to TRBJ2-2; tentatively, D is TRBD1 (6 bases). V dropped 6 bases and J dropped 5 bases, with 13 bases sitting between them. The germline V gene has CDR1 SNHLY and CDR2 FYNNEI. This CDR3 is built from 14 residues. CDR3 loop: CASRGDTATGELFF. CDR3 nucleotides: TGTGCCAGCAGGGGGGACACGGCTACCGGGGAGCTGTTTTTT.

V is TRBV27 and J is TRBJ2-5; TRBD2 matches at 7 bases. The CDR3 is 14 residues long. Germline V CDR1 and CDR2: MNHEY, SMNVEV (reference sequence). The V segment lost 4 bases and the J segment 13 bases; nucleotides outside the gene matches: 15. CDR3 in amino acids: CASSSGLAVRVRYF. In DNA, the CDR3 is TGTGCCAGCAGTTCGGGGCTAGCGGTGAGGGTTAGGTACTTC.

This chain connects TRBV13 to TRBJ2-7; D possibly corresponds to TRBD1 (5 bases). The CDR3 totals 14 residues. Germline CDR1 and CDR2: PRHDT and FYEKMQ (reference sequence). V was shortened by 4 bases and J by 4 bases, with 14 bases between the two germline ends. The CDR3 loop is CASSSQGYLYEQYF. DNA for the CDR3: TGTGCCAGCAGCTCCCAGGGTTACCTTTACGAGCAGTACTTC.

The V gene is TRBV3-1 (or the pseudogene TRBV3-2), the J gene TRBJ2-7; D may be TRBD2 (5 bases). V was pared by 3 bases and J by 5 bases, with 14 bases between. CDR3 length equals 14 residues. The V gene's germline CDR1 is LGHDT and CDR2 YNNKEL (reference sequence). CDR3 nucleotide sequence: TGTGCCAGCAGCCAGCGAGGGAGTTTCCACGAGCAGTACTTC. Translated: CASSQRGSFHEQYF.

The V and J genes are TRBV9 and TRBJ2-3; 14 nucleotides line up with TRBD2. CDR1 is SGDLS and CDR2 is YYNGEE in the germline V gene. The CDR3 contains 14 residues. Trimming cost V 7 bases and J 6 bases; bases outside gene matches: 4. CDR3 nucleotides: TGTGCCAGCGGGACTAGCGGGAGAGGGGATACGCAGTATTTT. It specifies CASGTSGRGDTQYF.

This chain joins TRBV11-3 and TRBJ2-1; 10 bases line up with TRBD2. CDR3 length equals 16 residues. Unmatched junction bases numbered 10, after V lost 1 base and J lost 10 bases. Germline V gene data show CDR1 as SGHNT and CDR2 as YENEEA. CDR3 sequence (DNA): TGTGCCAGCAGCTTAGTCTCCCTAGCGGGGGTCCCCGAGCAGTTCTTC. Residues: CASSLVSLAGVPEQFF.

The J gene is TRBJ2-1, the V gene TRBV5-1; no reliable D call. Germline assignment: CDR1 SGHRS and CDR2 YFSETQ. V was cut by 3 bases and J by 9 bases, with 13 bases left in between. The CDR3 is 13 residues long. CDR3 region: CASSWVSRSEQFF. The DNA for the CDR3 is TGCGCCAGCAGCTGGGTTTCTAGGAGTGAGCAGTTCTTC.

The rearrangement joins TRBV7-2 to TRBJ2-1, with D perhaps matching TRBD2 (6 bases). V dropped 7 bases and J dropped 9 bases, with 16 bases sitting between them. The CDR3 length is 13 residues. Germline V gene sequence: CDR1 SGHTA, CDR2 FQGNSA. CDR3 residues: CASTTRRGFEQFF. In nucleotides, the CDR3 is TGTGCCAGCACCACCCGACGGGGGTTTGAGCAGTTCTTC.

The rearrangement uses TRBV6-2 or TRBV6-3 and TRBJ2-7; 8 bases align to TRBD1. The germline V gene encodes CDR1 MNHEY and CDR2 SVGEGT. The CDR3 totals 13 residues. V lost 5 bases, J lost 2 bases, and 2 bases stayed unmatched. CDR3 nucleotide sequence: TGTGCCAGCAGTGAGGGACAGGCCTACGAGCAGTACTTC. Its protein product is CASSEGQAYEQYF.